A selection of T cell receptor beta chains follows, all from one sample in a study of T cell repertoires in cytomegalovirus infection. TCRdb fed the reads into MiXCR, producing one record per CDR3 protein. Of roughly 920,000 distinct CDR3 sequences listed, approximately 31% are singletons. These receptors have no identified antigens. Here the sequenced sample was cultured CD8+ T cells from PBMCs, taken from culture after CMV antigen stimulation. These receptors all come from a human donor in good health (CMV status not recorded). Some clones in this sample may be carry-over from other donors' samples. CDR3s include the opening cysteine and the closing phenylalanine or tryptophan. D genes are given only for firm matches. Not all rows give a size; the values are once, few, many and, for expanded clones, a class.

TGTGCCATAACCCCGGGACAGGGGATTCAAGAGACCCAGTACTTC | CAITPGQGIQETQYF | TRBJ2-5 | TRBV7-6 | many | TRBD1
TGTGCCAGCAGCTTAAGGATTTATAATTCACCCCTCCACTTT | CASSLRIYNSPLHF | TRBJ1-6 | TRBV7-6 | NA | NA
TGTGCCAGCAGCGTCCCCGTAACTAGCACAGATACGCAGTATTTT | CASSVPVTSTDTQYF | TRBJ2-3 | TRBV12-3/TRBV12-4 | NA | NA
TGTGCCAGCAGGCCTAGGGGCGGTTATGGCTACACCTTC | CASRPRGGYGYTF | TRBJ1-2 | TRBV27 | few | NA
TGTGCCAGCAGTTCTAGGAGCGGGGGGGCCCTGGCAGATACGCAGTATTTT | CASSSRSGGALADTQYF | TRBJ2-3 | TRBV6-1 | many | TRBD2
TGTGCCAGCAGTTCGTTCCCGAGGGCGGCGGACTATGGCTACACCTTC | CASSSFPRAADYGYTF | TRBJ1-2 | TRBV12-3/TRBV12-4 | few | NA
TGTGCTAGTGGTTTCAAGACGGCTCCGCCGAACACTGAAGCTTTCTTT | CASGFKTAPPNTEAFF | TRBJ1-1 | TRBV12-5 | few | NA
TGTGCCAGCAGCTCGGAGGGGGGGGTTAGCCCTGACACTGAAGCTTTCTTT | CASSSEGGVSPDTEAFF | TRBJ1-1 | TRBV9 | few | NA
TGTGCCAGCAGTTACGATTCGGTCGGTTATGAGCAGTTCTTC | CASSYDSVGYEQFF | TRBJ2-1 | TRBV6-6 | NA | NA
TGTGCCAGCCAATTAGGGGAAAATGAGCAGTTCTTC | CASQLGENEQFF | TRBJ2-1 | TRBV7-6 | few | NA
TGTGCCAGCAGCGTAGGCTACCTGGAGGATGAGCAGTTCTTC | CASSVGYLEDEQFF | TRBJ2-1 | TRBV9 | NA | NA
TGTGCCAGCAGTTCCGGACAGGGAATGATCGATGAGCAGTTCTTC | CASSSGQGMIDEQFF | TRBJ2-1 | TRBV28 | NA | TRBD1
TGCAGTACTGCAGCAGGGATGGGTGAAGCTTTCTTT | CSTAAGMGEAFF | TRBJ1-1 | TRBV20-1 | NA | NA
TGTGCCAGCAGCGTGTGGGTTGGGGAGACCCAGTACTTC | CASSVWVGETQYF | TRBJ2-5 | TRBV5-4 | few | NA
TGTGCCAGTAGTTCAGTGCTAATCCGGGTCTATGGCTACACCTTC | CASSSVLIRVYGYTF | TRBJ1-2 | TRBV19 | many | NA
TGTGCCAGCAGCTCCTCAGGGAGCGCCGGGGAGCTGTTTTTT | CASSSSGSAGELFF | TRBJ2-2 | TRBV7-6 | many | NA
TGTGCCAGCAGCCTTGGGGGGCAATGGCGTAGAAATGAGCAGTTCTTC | CASSLGGQWRRNEQFF | TRBJ2-1 | TRBV6-2/TRBV6-3 | few | NA
TGTGCCAGCAGTTACACCCCGACCAAAGAGCAGTTCTTC | CASSYTPTKEQFF | TRBJ2-1 | TRBV6-5 | few | NA
TGTGCCAGCAGCTCCCGGACGGCTGGAGATGGCTACACCTTC | CASSSRTAGDGYTF | TRBJ1-2 | TRBV7-9 | NA | NA
TGTGCCAGCAGTCCAGGAGGTAGTGGCTACACCTTC | CASSPGGSGYTF | TRBJ1-2 | TRBV6-5 | few | NA
TGTGCCAGCAGCCAAACCGGGACTAGCGGGGCGTCCTACGAGCAGTACTTC | CASSQTGTSGASYEQYF | TRBJ2-7 | TRBV14 | NA | TRBD2
TGTGCCAGCAGCTTATATAAACGACAGGGCACTTGGTCTGGAAACACCATATATTTT | CASSLYKRQGTWSGNTIYF | TRBJ1-3 | TRBV7-8 | many | TRBD1
TGCGCCAGCAGTCAAATAACAGTACTCTCTGGGGCCAACGTCCTGACTTTC | CASSQITVLSGANVLTF | TRBJ2-6 | TRBV23-1 | NA | NA
TGTGCCAGCAGCTCCCCCCCCGACCGGCCGGAGCTGAACACTGAAGCTTTCTTT | CASSSPPDRPELNTEAFF | TRBJ1-1 | TRBV7-8 | many | NA
TGTGCCAGCAGGGCCTACAGCTCCTACAATGAGCAGTTCTTC | CASRAYSSYNEQFF | TRBJ2-1 | TRBV7-9 | NA | NA
TGTGCCAGCAGTCCTGAAGGAGGTTGGGGAGAGACCCAGTACTTC | CASSPEGGWGETQYF | TRBJ2-5 | TRBV7-2 | many | NA
TGTGCCAGTAGTACCTACAGGGGAACTGAAGCTTTCTTT | CASSTYRGTEAFF | TRBJ1-1 | TRBV19 | few | TRBD1
TGTGCCAGCAGCCTACGACGCAGCTTCTATGGCTACACCTTC | CASSLRRSFYGYTF | TRBJ1-2 | TRBV14 | few | NA
TGTGCCAGCAGCCTGGGAACAGGGTGGAGTAAGTTT | CASSLGTGWSKF | TRBJ2-4 | TRBV5-5 | many | NA
TGTGCCAGCAGTTGGTCTAGGGGGAGCACAGATACGCAGTATTTT | CASSWSRGSTDTQYF | TRBJ2-3 | TRBV6-1 | few | NA
TGTGCCAGCAGCCCGGGACAGCGGGGTCCTTCTGGGGCCAACGTCCTGACTTTC | CASSPGQRGPSGANVLTF | TRBJ2-6 | TRBV5-6 | few | NA
TGCAGTGCCAAAGGGGAGGGTTTAAGATATGGCTACACCTTC | CSAKGEGLRYGYTF | TRBJ1-2 | TRBV20-1 | NA | NA
TGTGCCAGCAGCTCGCGGGCCTCCTCGAACACCGGGGAGCTGTTTTTT | CASSSRASSNTGELFF | TRBJ2-2 | TRBV11-3 | NA | NA
TGTGCCAGCAGCCTAAAAGGGGGAATACCTCGGGAAGCTTTCTTT | CASSLKGGIPREAFF | TRBJ1-1 | TRBV7-2 | NA | NA
TGTGCCATCACTGAGACAGACTCGATCTCTGGAAACACCATATATTTT | CAITETDSISGNTIYF | TRBJ1-3 | TRBV10-3 | NA | NA
TGTGTCAGCTACCCGGGACAGGCCTACGAGCAGTACTTC | CVSYPGQAYEQYF | TRBJ2-7 | TRBV2 | NA | TRBD1
TGTGCCAGCAGTGAATCGGAGGGACCGTATAATTCACCCCTCCACTTT | CASSESEGPYNSPLHF | TRBJ1-6 | TRBV25-1 | NA | NA
TGTGCCAGCAGTTATACAGGGAGTCGGCAAGAGACCCAGTACTTC | CASSYTGSRQETQYF | TRBJ2-5 | TRBV28 | NA | NA